This T cell receptor (beta chain) appears in the sequencing data of a study of identifying expanded T cells in peripheral blood. Trimming removed 7 bases at V and 0 bases at J, with 7 bases between. Germline-derived CDR1 and CDR2 are SGHNT and YENEEA. This CDR3 is built from 12 residues. The method was immunoSEQ multiplex PCR; TCRdb's version includes in-frame clones alone and lacks a portion of them. The data contain 70,000 to 100,000 clones, approximately 83% of them singletons. J is TRBJ2-7 and V is TRBV11-3; D gene uncertain. The sequence was obtained from a person aged 18-70 years in good health. The sequenced sample consisted of blood. In nucleotides, the CDR3 is TGTGCCAGCACCCGTAACTCCTACGAGCAGTACTTC. It yields the protein CASTRNSYEQYF.